The 29 T cell receptor beta chains below were found in one sample sequenced in a study of vaccination and CD4 T cells after COVID-19. Treatment noted: approximately nine-day PBMC culture with coronavirus spike peptide pools or control peptides (ViraFEST assay). No antigens are known for them. With the Oncomine TCR Beta short-read assay, DNA from cultured CD4+ T cells was sequenced. TCRdb re-derived calls from the PCR reads in MiXCR, one entry per CDR3 protein. The table has approximately 10,000 distinct CDR3 sequences, around 60% seen once. The material sequenced was CD4+ T cells from blood, cultured in vitro. The receptor set was obtained from a human donor who had recovered from COVID-19.

This chain connects TRBV7-6 to TRBJ1-5; D remains ambiguous. The CDR3 is 13 residues long. Germline CDR1 is SGHVS and CDR2 is FNYEAQ. V gave up 1 base and J gave up 6 bases, with 7 bases separating them. CDR3 nucleotides: TGTGCCAGCAGCTTAGAATCGAGTCAGCCCCAGCATTTT. Translated: CASSLESSQPQHF.

The genes are TRBV19 and TRBJ1-1; a weak D match, TRBD1 (5 bases). This CDR3 spans 16 amino acids. V was clipped by 6 bases and J by 0 bases, with 17 bases between them. Looked up from germline, CDR1 is LNHDA and CDR2 is SQIVND (reference sequence). CDR3 sequence: CASRSSRAPMNTEAFF. DNA of the CDR3: TGTGCCAGTAGATCGAGCAGGGCTCCTATGAACACTGAAGCTTTCTTT.

This clonotype appeared a few times. V and J are TRBV27 and TRBJ1-2, with TRBD1 matching 8 bases. Per germline, CDR1 MNHEY and CDR2 SMNVEV (reference sequence). V lost 5 bases and J lost 7; bases outside the gene matches: 9. This CDR3 is 14 amino acids long. The CDR3 bases are TGTGCCAGCAGTCTCTATCCGGACAGGGTTGGCTACACCTTC. Translation: CASSLYPDRVGYTF.

The CDR3 reads CASSPGSPPNTEAFF. The CDR3 nucleotides are TGTGCCAGCTCACCCGGGTCTCCCCCTAACACTGAAGCTTTCTTT. The chain recombines TRBV18 with TRBJ1-1; no clear D. Trimming took off 3 bases at V and 2 bases at J, with 13 bases between the two ends. This CDR3 region has 15 residues. Per germline, CDR1 KGHSH and CDR2 LQKENI.

This clonotype was observed a handful of times. The gene calls are TRBV7-8 and TRBJ1-1, with D tentatively TRBD1 (5 bases). Per germline, CDR1 SGHVS and CDR2 FQNEAQ. V was clipped by 0 bases and J by 2 bases, with 13 bases between them. This CDR3 contains 16 residues. The CDR3: CASSLASGVRNTEAFF. The CDR3 DNA is TGTGCCAGCAGCTTAGCTTCGGGGGTCCGAAACACTGAAGCTTTCTTT.

The gene calls are TRBV7-2 and TRBJ1-3; D is undetermined. CDR1 SGHTA and CDR2 FQGNSA come from the germline V gene. Trimming removed 0 bases at V and 8 bases at J, with 11 bases between. The CDR3 has 14 residues. CDR3 nucleotides: TGTGCCAGCAGCTTAGCCGGGGTCATGGACACCATATATTTT. Translated: CASSLAGVMDTIYF.

Turning to this clonotype: An end of the junction does not agree with germline; a read error may underlie this. The chain combines TRBV30 with TRBJ1-1; 8 nucleotides align to TRBD1. Germline CDR1 reads GTSNPN; CDR2 reads SVGIG (reference sequence). There are 13 residues in the CDR3. CDR3 loop: CTWSEGGQGEAFF. The CDR3, as DNA: TGTACCTGGAGTGAGGGAGGACAGGGTGAAGCTTTCTTT.

The J gene is TRBJ2-5, the V gene TRBV11-3, with 8 bases fitting TRBD1. Germline CDR1 is SGHNT and CDR2 is YENEEA. After removal of 4 bases from V and 5 bases from J, the junction contained 6 bases not matched to a gene. The CDR3 sequence is 14 residues long. CDR3 DNA: TGTGCCAGCAGCTCCGACAGGGGTAGGGAGACCCAGTACTTC. Its protein is CASSSDRGRETQYF.

This chain links TRBV6-2 or TRBV6-3 with TRBJ1-2, with TRBD1 matching 7 bases. The CDR3 sequence is 15 residues long. The V and J ends lost 7 bases and 5 bases, in that order; junction bases with no gene match: 13. CDR1 is MNHEY and CDR2 is SVGEGT in the germline V gene. CDR3 residues: CASNRYLTGEYGYTF. CDR3 coding DNA: TGTGCCAGCAACCGGTACCTAACAGGGGAATATGGCTACACCTTC.

The chain carries TRBV7-6 and TRBJ2-5, with no clear D. Germline assignment: CDR1 SGHVS and CDR2 FNYEAQ. CDR3 length: 12 amino acids. V dropped 1 base and J dropped 4 bases, with 4 bases sitting between them. This chain's CDR3 is CASSLGAETQYF. CDR3 in DNA: TGTGCCAGCAGCTTAGGGGCAGAGACCCAGTACTTC.

A few counts support this clonotype. This rearrangement joins TRBV20-1 to TRBJ1-5; 9 bases match TRBD1. With V trimmed by 3 bases and J by 6 bases, 6 bases remained unmatched. Germline values: CDR1 DFQATT, CDR2 SNEGSKA (reference sequence). The CDR3 covers 14 residues. CDR3 protein: CSASRDREGQPQHF. In DNA form, the CDR3 reads TGCAGTGCTAGTCGGGACAGGGAAGGTCAGCCCCAGCATTTT.

The chain is built from TRBV20-1 and TRBJ1-5; D ambiguous. The CDR3 is 13 residues long. V lost 0 bases to trimming and J lost 4 bases, with 7 bases between them. Germline V gene lookup returns CDR1 DFQATT and CDR2 SNEGSKA (reference sequence). The CDR3, as DNA: TGCAGTGCTAGAGAAGGTGTAAATCAGCCCCAGCATTTT. It translates to CSAREGVNQPQHF.

This clonotype was detected a few times. This chain connects TRBV11-2 to TRBJ1-1; the D is unclear. The CDR3 has 13 residues. The V end was cut by 1 base, the J end by 1 base, with 4 bases between. Germline V gives CDR1 SGHAT, CDR2 FQNNGV. CDR3 sequence reads: CASSLGTNTEAFF. The CDR3 DNA reads as TGTGCCAGCAGCTTAGGGACGAACACTGAAGCTTTCTTT.

This clonotype is large (0.1 to 1%) in the sample. The chain has TRBV7-8 and TRBJ2-3; the D is unclear. The V end lost 4 bases, the J end lost 5 bases, and 4 bases lay between the germline ends. This CDR3 is built from 11 residues. Per germline, CDR1 SGHVS and CDR2 FQNEAQ. The CDR3 DNA reads as TGTGCCAGCAGCTCTCTAGATACGCAGTATTTT. This encodes CASSSLDTQYF.

J is TRBJ2-3 and V is TRBV7-2, with D hard to call. Germline V CDR1 and CDR2: SGHTA, FQGNSA. There are 15 residues in the CDR3. Between the trimmed V and J ends, which lost 5 bases and 2 bases, there was a span of 14 bases. The chain's CDR3 is CASSPYYRPTDTQYF. In DNA, the CDR3 is TGTGCCAGCAGCCCCTATTATCGGCCCACAGATACGCAGTATTTT.

In DNA, the CDR3 is TGTGCCAGCAGTTACAGGGAGAGCTACGAGCAGTACTTC. This sequence encodes CASSYRESYEQYF. The V and J genes are TRBV2 and TRBJ2-7; D may be TRBD1 (6 bases). CDR1 is SNHLY and CDR2 is FYNNEI in the germline V gene. Trimming pared 5 bases from V and 3 bases from J, leaving 11 bases between. This CDR3 contains 13 residues.

The V and J genes are TRBV19 and TRBJ1-5; D perhaps matches TRBD1 (6 bases). The germline V gene has CDR1 LNHDA and CDR2 SQIVND (reference sequence). Trimming removed 10 bases at V and 6 bases at J, with 19 bases between. The CDR3 consists of 14 residues. The CDR3 DNA is TGTGCCACTACCGAAGGGGCAGGGGTTCAGCCCCAGCATTTT. The encoded protein is CATTEGAGVQPQHF.

The table lists this clonotype with a count of one. The gene calls are TRBV6-8 and TRBJ2-3; 10 positions agree with TRBD2. This CDR3 spans 16 amino acids. The V segment lost 2 bases and the J segment 6 bases; nucleotides outside the gene matches: 8. Germline V lookup: CDR1 MNHGY, CDR2 SAAAGT. CDR3 nucleotide sequence: TGTGCCAGCAGTTACGGAGCGGGAGGGCCGACGGATACGCAGTATTTT. This gives the protein CASSYGAGGPTDTQYF.

The CDR3 bases are TGTGCCAGCACCCCGGACAGGGCGGCCACAGATACGCAGTATTTT. Protein sequence: CASTPDRAATDTQYF. The chain couples TRBV12-3 or TRBV12-4 to TRBJ2-3; 8 nucleotides agree with TRBD1. This CDR3 has 15 residues. The ends lost 7 bases at V and 2 bases at J; junction bases unmatched: 8.

The chain carries TRBV10-3 and TRBJ1-2; 9 nucleotides line up with TRBD1. This CDR3 comprises 15 residues. The germline V gene encodes CDR1 ENHRY and CDR2 SYGVKD. V trimming: 2 bases; J trimming: 5 bases; junction bases outside the gene matches: 6. CDR3 region: CAISEGQGRGYGYTF. CDR3 DNA sequence: TGTGCCATCAGTGAGGGACAGGGGCGAGGATATGGCTACACCTTC.

The V and J genes are TRBV11-3 and TRBJ1-1; 7 nucleotides match TRBD1. With 5 bases clipped from V and 2 bases from J, the junction kept 5 bases outside the gene matches. This CDR3 spans 14 amino acids. The germline CDR1 and CDR2 sequences are SGHNT and YENEEA. The CDR3 nucleotides are TGTGCCAGCAGCCCACGACAGGGTAACACTGAAGCTTTCTTT. Translation gives CASSPRQGNTEAFF.

The chain employs TRBV27 and TRBJ2-1; TRBD2 matches 13 bases. CDR3 size: 16 residues. CDR1 and CDR2 (germline): MNHEY, SMNVEV (reference sequence). Trimming took 8 bases from V and 4 from J; bases not matched to a gene: 8. In nucleotides, the CDR3 is TGTGCCAGCCGGGCCAGACTAGCGGGGGGTTACAATGAGCAGTTCTTC. It is translated as CASRARLAGGYNEQFF.

In its sample, this clonotype was seen a few times. The rearrangement links TRBV2 to TRBJ1-5; the D gene is possibly TRBD1 (6 bases). The germline V gene encodes CDR1 SNHLY and CDR2 FYNNEI. The V and J ends lost 6 bases and 0 bases respectively, with 12 bases between them. The CDR3 runs 15 residues. The CDR3 DNA follows: TGTGCCAGCAGCACCCAGGGGCTTAGCAATCAGCCCCAGCATTTT. It yields the protein CASSTQGLSNQPQHF.

The chain is built from TRBV20-1 and TRBJ2-3; D gene ambiguous. CDR3 size: 12 residues. Germline V lookup: CDR1 DFQATT, CDR2 SNEGSKA (reference sequence). Trimming cost V 3 bases and J 5 bases, with 9 bases left between them. The CDR3 region is CSARGSLDTQYF. The CDR3 nucleotides read TGCAGTGCTAGGGGATCATTAGATACGCAGTATTTT.

V gene TRBV19 combines with J gene TRBJ1-5; D is perhaps TRBD1 (6 bases). Germline V lookup: CDR1 LNHDA, CDR2 SQIVND (reference sequence). V was trimmed by 6 bases and J by 7 bases, leaving 10 bases between them. The CDR3 extends over 12 amino acids. CDR3 loop: CASRQGWQPQHF. For the CDR3, the DNA is TGTGCCAGTAGACAGGGATGGCAGCCCCAGCATTTT.

V usage is TRBV4-1 and J usage is TRBJ1-1; D is perhaps TRBD1 (5 bases). The CDR3 length is 14 residues. Between the trimmed V and J ends, which lost 0 bases and 5 bases, there was a span of 10 bases. Germline lookup yields CDR1 MGHRA and CDR2 YSYEKL. CDR3 coding DNA: TGCGCCAGCAGCCAAGAAACTGCAGGGACTGAAGCTTTCTTT. Protein product: CASSQETAGTEAFF.

This chain links TRBV9 with TRBJ1-2, with a weak D call TRBD1 (5 bases). Germline CDR1 and CDR2: SGDLS and YYNGEE. V lost 1 base and J 4 bases, leaving 11 bases between the germline ends. This CDR3 contains 14 residues. The CDR3 loop reads CASSVSSGTYGYTF. The DNA for the CDR3 is TGTGCCAGCAGCGTATCATCAGGGACCTATGGCTACACCTTC.

The V gene is TRBV24-1, the J gene TRBJ2-7; 10 bases match TRBD1. Germline CDR1 reads KGHDR; CDR2 reads SFDVKD. The CDR3 runs 15 residues. V was pared by 4 bases and J by 1 base, with 3 bases of the junction left unmatched. The CDR3 region has the DNA TGTGCCACCAGTGACCCGGGACAGGGGTCCTACGAGCAGTACTTC. Its protein is CATSDPGQGSYEQYF.

The V gene is TRBV20-1, the J gene TRBJ1-5; tentative D call: TRBD1 (6 bases). This CDR3 contains 16 residues. In germline, CDR1 is DFQATT, CDR2 SNEGSKA (reference sequence). Trimming stripped 2 bases from V and 0 bases from J, with 14 bases between. This CDR3 is CSARNPTGPSNQPQHF. CDR3 nucleotide sequence: TGCAGTGCTAGAAACCCTACAGGGCCTAGCAATCAGCCCCAGCATTTT.